These 22 T cell receptor beta chains were sequenced from one sample in a study of shared clonotypes between healthy human individuals. Sequenced by immunoSEQ multiplex PCR; TCRdb stores in-frame clones only, minus some. The sample contains over 400,000 clones, around 80% of which appear only once. Sequences were obtained from PBMCs. These receptors were obtained from a middle-aged woman in good health. Some clones in this sample may be carry-over from other donors' samples.

This clone was found many times. Other DNA sequences from this sample encode an identical CDR3 as well. The chain couples TRBV5-1 to TRBJ1-1; D is unclear. CDR3 length: 13 amino acids. With 0 bases removed from V and 0 bases from J, the gap between germline ends came to 3 bases. Germline V gene sequence: CDR1 SGHRS, CDR2 YFSETQ. CDR3 region: CASSLGLNTEAFF. The CDR3 coding sequence is TGCGCCAGCAGCTTGGGCCTGAACACTGAAGCTTTCTTT. Full variable domain (missing parts from reference TRBV5-1 and TRBJ1-1): KAGVTQTPRYLIKTRGQQVTLSCSPISGHRSVSWYQQTPGQGLQFLFEYFSETQRNKGNFPGRFSGRQFSNSRSEMNVSTLELGDSALYLCASSLGLNTEAFFGQGTRLTVV.

DNA of the CDR3: TGTGCCAGCAGTTACTCGGCCTCGGGGGGCTACACCTTC. Amino acids: CASSYSASGGYTF. The chain links TRBV6-6 to TRBJ1-2; the D is unclear. Germline V lookup: CDR1 MNHNY, CDR2 SVGAGI (reference sequence). V shed 0 bases and J shed 8 bases, with 10 bases lying between them. This CDR3 contains 13 residues.

The rearrangement links TRBV5-1 to TRBJ2-3; tentative D call: TRBD2 (5 bases). CDR1 is SGHRS, CDR2 YFSETQ, per germline. This CDR3 comprises 15 residues. The V gene lost 0 bases and the J gene lost 6 bases, with 14 bases spanning the gap. CDR3 loop: CASSLEGGSIDTQYF. In DNA, the CDR3 is TGCGCCAGCAGCTTGGAAGGAGGAAGTATTGATACGCAGTATTTT.

The V and J genes are TRBV28 and TRBJ2-1; no reliable D call. The CDR3 runs 14 residues. V was cut by 2 bases and J by 10 bases, with 15 bases left in between. CDR1 and CDR2 (germline): MDHEN, SYDVKM. CDR3 coding DNA: TGTGCCAGCAGTTTACAACCGGGTTCTTTGGAGCAGTTCTTC. The encoded protein is CASSLQPGSLEQFF.

J is TRBJ2-3 and V is TRBV7-9; 9 bases fit TRBD2. Germline values: CDR1 SEHNR, CDR2 FQNEAQ (reference sequence). The CDR3 has 14 residues. The J segment lost 2 bases and the V segment lost 7 bases, leaving 4 bases of the junction unmatched. DNA of the CDR3: TGTGCCAGCAATCCGGGACTAGCCACAGATACGCAGTATTTT. This encodes CASNPGLATDTQYF.

The chain recombines TRBV10-3 with TRBJ1-1; D is perhaps TRBD1 (5 bases). The V gene's germline CDR1 is ENHRY and CDR2 SYGVKD. The CDR3 runs to 13 residues. V shed 7 bases and J shed 4 bases, with 13 bases lying between them. CDR3 in DNA: TGTGCCATCAAGTTAGGGGAAGGCACTGAAGCTTTCTTT. This translates into CAIKLGEGTEAFF.

V is TRBV2 and J is TRBJ2-1; possibly TRBD1 for D (5 bases). The CDR3 loop spans 14 amino acids. CDR1 SNHLY and CDR2 FYNNEI come from the germline V gene. V shed 3 bases and J shed 7 bases, with 13 bases lying between them. The CDR3 bases are TGTGCCAGCAGTGAGCAGGGTTATGAGAATGAGCAGTTCTTC. Protein sequence: CASSEQGYENEQFF.

This clone was counted a few times. This sequence joins TRBV10-3 and TRBJ2-5; the D gene could be TRBD1 or TRBD2 (5 bases each). Germline CDR1 ENHRY, CDR2 SYGVKD. CDR3 size: 14 residues. Trimming took 4 bases from V and 2 from J, leaving 11 bases between them. The DNA of the CDR3 is TGTGCCATCAGTGGGCAGGGCGGGCAAGAGACCCAGTACTTC. Protein sequence: CAISGQGGQETQYF.

About this clone itself: This may come from a read error, since a much larger clone is one base off. The genes are TRBV7-3 and TRBJ2-3; D gene uncertain. Germline CDR1 is SGHTA and CDR2 is FQGTGA. V was cut by 5 bases and J by 0 bases, with 6 bases left in between. The CDR3 runs to 13 residues. CDR3: CASSPSSTDTQYF. The CDR3 bases are TGTGCCAGCAGCCCCTCTAGCACAGATACGCAGTATTTT.

The chain has TRBV2 and TRBJ2-4, with TRBD1 as a possible D gene (6 bases). The CDR3 is made up of 15 amino acids. V was cut by 9 bases and J by 0 bases, with 15 bases left in between. CDR1 is SNHLY, CDR2 FYNNEI, per germline. The CDR3 reads CASGTGQLAKNIQYF. The CDR3 nucleotides read TGTGCCAGTGGGACCGGACAGCTAGCCAAAAACATTCAGTACTTC.

The rearrangement uses TRBV10-3 and TRBJ2-7; TRBD2 is a possible D gene (5 bases). Germline CDR1 is ENHRY and CDR2 is SYGVKD. V lost 6 bases, J lost 3 bases, and 18 bases lay in between. The CDR3 runs to 15 residues. The CDR3 DNA sequence: TGTGCCATCAGCCCACTAGGCAATCCCCTCTACGAGCAGTACTTC. Protein sequence: CAISPLGNPLYEQYF.

This chain links TRBV10-3 with TRBJ2-2; D is possibly TRBD2 (7 bases). This CDR3 has 14 amino acids. V was shortened by 11 bases and J by 4 bases, with 17 bases between the two germline ends. Germline V gene sequence: CDR1 ENHRY, CDR2 SYGVKD. This CDR3 is CASKGGASTGELFF. CDR3 in DNA: TGTGCCTCCAAGGGGGGGGCTTCCACCGGGGAGCTGTTTTTT.

V usage is TRBV2 and J usage is TRBJ2-1; tentative D call: TRBD2 (5 bases). Trimming took 4 bases from V and 0 from J, leaving 10 bases between them. This CDR3 is 15 amino acids long. Germline CDR1 is SNHLY and CDR2 is FYNNEI. The CDR3 reads CASSGGLSSYNEQFF. The DNA for the CDR3 is TGTGCCAGCAGTGGAGGACTTAGCTCCTACAATGAGCAGTTCTTC.

The chain employs TRBV7-9 and TRBJ1-2; 7 nucleotides agree with TRBD1. The CDR3 sequence is 14 residues long. The ends lost 6 bases at V and 9 bases at J; junction bases unmatched: 13. Germline-derived CDR1 and CDR2 are SEHNR and FQNEAQ (reference sequence). In nucleotides, the CDR3 is TGTGCCAGCAGGCCACTTACACAGGGGCGAAGCTACACCTTC. Translation: CASRPLTQGRSYTF.

This chain connects TRBV27 to TRBJ2-1, with 7 bases that match TRBD2. Germline CDR1 MNHEY, CDR2 SMNVEV (reference sequence). The CDR3 contains 13 residues. The trim removed 8 bases at V and 5 bases at J, leaving 6 bases unmatched. CDR3 region: CASGRERHNEQFF. The CDR3 DNA reads TGTGCCAGCGGGCGGGAGCGGCACAATGAGCAGTTCTTC.

The J gene is TRBJ1-1, the V gene TRBV20-1; D ambiguous. The CDR3 covers 10 residues. Germline CDR1 reads DFQATT; CDR2 reads SNEGSKA (reference sequence). V lost 4 bases to trimming and J lost 10 bases, with 10 bases between them. CDR3 sequence: CSAMGWGAFF. Written as DNA, the CDR3 is TGCAGTGCTATGGGGTGGGGAGCTTTCTTT.

The chain employs TRBV7-2 and TRBJ2-1; D perhaps matches TRBD1 (8 bases). The CDR3 sequence is 15 residues long. The V end was cut by 6 bases, the J end by 1 base, with 13 bases between. Germline V gene lookup returns CDR1 SGHTA and CDR2 FQGNSA. The CDR3 loop reads CASRTGGESYNEQFF. The CDR3 DNA reads TGTGCCAGCAGAACAGGGGGGGAGTCCTACAATGAGCAGTTCTTC.

The chain combines TRBV6-4 with TRBJ1-2; 8 bases are shared with TRBD1. CDR1 and CDR2 from the germline V gene are MRHNA and SNTAGT. V gave up 6 bases and J gave up 4 bases; unmatched junction bases: 7. The CDR3 length is 14 residues. DNA of the CDR3: TGTGCCAGCAGCCCAGGGGGCATCGGCTATGGCTACACCTTC. Its translation: CASSPGGIGYGYTF.

The V call is TRBV11-3, the J call TRBJ2-1; 8 nucleotides line up with TRBD2. CDR1 SGHNT and CDR2 YENEEA come from the germline V gene. This CDR3 is built from 17 residues. Trimming took 0 bases from V and 4 from J; bases not matched to a gene: 8. As DNA, the CDR3 is TGTGCCAGCAGCTTAGATCCTACTAGCGGATCATACAATGAGCAGTTCTTC. This translates into CASSLDPTSGSYNEQFF.

This sequence joins TRBV4-3 and TRBJ2-3; the match to TRBD2 covers 11 bases. Germline V gives CDR1 LGHNA, CDR2 YSLEER. The CDR3 length is 20 residues. V trimming: 0 bases; J trimming: 0 bases; junction bases outside the gene matches: 11. The CDR3 region has the DNA TGCGCCAGCAGCCAAGACGGGAATACCGGGACTAGCGGCAGCACAGATACGCAGTATTTT. Its protein product is CASSQDGNTGTSGSTDTQYF.

The V call is TRBV29-1, the J call TRBJ2-7, with unresolved D. CDR3 length: 11 amino acids. V lost 1 base and J lost 4, with 5 bases in between. Germline V lookup: CDR1 SQVTM, CDR2 ANQGSEA. CDR3 bases: TGCAGCGTTGAAGGGGTTTACGAGCAGTACTTC. Amino acid sequence: CSVEGVYEQYF.

The genes are TRBV5-1 and TRBJ2-7; 7 bases map to TRBD2. The V segment lost 4 bases and the J segment 6 bases; nucleotides outside the gene matches: 7. The germline V gene encodes CDR1 SGHRS and CDR2 YFSETQ. The CDR3 loop spans 13 amino acids. Here the CDR3 DNA reads TGCGCCAGCAGCGTGCGTCCGGGGGGCGAGCAGTACTTC. Protein: CASSVRPGGEQYF.